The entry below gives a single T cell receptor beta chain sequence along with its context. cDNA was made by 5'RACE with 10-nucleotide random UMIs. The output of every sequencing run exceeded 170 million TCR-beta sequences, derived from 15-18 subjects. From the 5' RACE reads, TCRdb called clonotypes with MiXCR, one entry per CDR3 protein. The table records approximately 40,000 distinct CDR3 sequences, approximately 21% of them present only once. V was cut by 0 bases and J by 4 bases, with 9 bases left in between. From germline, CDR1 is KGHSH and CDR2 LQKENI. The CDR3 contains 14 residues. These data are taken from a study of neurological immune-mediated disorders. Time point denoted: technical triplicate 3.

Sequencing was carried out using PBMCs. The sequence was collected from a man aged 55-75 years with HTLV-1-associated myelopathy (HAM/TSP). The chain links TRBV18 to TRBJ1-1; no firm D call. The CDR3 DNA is TGTGCCAGCTCACCACCCACGCGGGTCACTGAAGCTTTCTTT. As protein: CASSPPTRVTEAFF. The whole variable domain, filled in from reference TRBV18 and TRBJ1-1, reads NAGVMQNPRHLVRRRGQEARLRCSPMKGHSHVYWYRQLPEEGLKFMVYLQKENIIDESGMPKERFSAEFPKEGPSILRIQQVVRGDSAAYFCASSPPTRVTEAFFGQGTRLTVV.